The sequence of this T cell receptor beta chain was determined in a study of cytomegalovirus exposure and HLA in healthy donors. Study summary: The same platform used for the 650 to 700 first-cohort repertoires was also used for the 130 or so validation repertoires, as a later analysis reported.

The assay was immunoSEQ multiplex PCR, and TCRdb's table has in-frame clones only and misses some. The table lists some 200,000 clones, roughly 80% of them singletons. Overall study results and limits: The TCR clusters that emerged in the first cohort tended, a later analysis found, to co-occur in the roughly 130 validation repertoires. The investigators catalogued 164 TCR beta chains as cytomegalovirus-associated.

In regard to this clone: The antigen is unknown.

The germline CDR1 and CDR2 sequences are SGHNT and YYREEE (reference sequence). Trimming shortened V by 3 bases and J by 1 base, and 4 bases separated the two germline ends. The CDR3 is 12 residues long. The sequence derives from a woman aged 18-29 years in good health and CMV-seropositive. The genes are TRBV5-4 and TRBJ2-5; D remains unclear. Sample: PBMCs. As DNA, the CDR3 is TGTGCCAGCAGCTCCAGCCAAGAGACCCAGTACTTC. Translation gives CASSSSQETQYF.